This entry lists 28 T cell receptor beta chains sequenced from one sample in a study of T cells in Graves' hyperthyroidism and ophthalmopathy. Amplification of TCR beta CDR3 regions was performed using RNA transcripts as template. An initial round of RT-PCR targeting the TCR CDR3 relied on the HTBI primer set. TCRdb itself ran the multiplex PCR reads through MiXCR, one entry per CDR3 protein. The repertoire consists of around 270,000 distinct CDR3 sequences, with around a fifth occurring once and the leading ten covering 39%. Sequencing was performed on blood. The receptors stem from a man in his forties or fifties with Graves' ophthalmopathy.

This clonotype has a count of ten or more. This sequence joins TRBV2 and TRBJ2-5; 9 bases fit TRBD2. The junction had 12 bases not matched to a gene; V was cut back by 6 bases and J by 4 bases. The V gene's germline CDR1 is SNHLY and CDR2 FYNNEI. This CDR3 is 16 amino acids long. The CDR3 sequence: CASRETSGSPRETQYF. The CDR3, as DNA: TGTGCCAGCAGGGAGACTAGCGGTTCTCCTCGAGAGACCCAGTACTTC.

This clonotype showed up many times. For the CDR3, the DNA is TGCGCCAGCAGCGGGGGACAGGGGGATTTGCCCCTCCACTTT. Translation: CASSGGQGDLPLHF. The rearrangement joins TRBV5-1 to TRBJ1-6; 11 nucleotides align to TRBD1. This CDR3 has 14 amino acids. V was clipped by 4 bases and J by 13 bases; unmatched bases: 7. CDR1 and CDR2 from the germline V gene are SGHRS and YFSETQ. Supplemented by reference TRBV5-1 and TRBJ1-6, the full variable domain reads KAGVTQTPRYLIKTRGQQVTLSCSPISGHRSVSWYQQTPGQGLQFLFEYFSETQRNKGNFPGRFSGRQFSNSRSEMNVSTLELGDSALYLCASSGGQGDLPLHFGNGTRLTVT.

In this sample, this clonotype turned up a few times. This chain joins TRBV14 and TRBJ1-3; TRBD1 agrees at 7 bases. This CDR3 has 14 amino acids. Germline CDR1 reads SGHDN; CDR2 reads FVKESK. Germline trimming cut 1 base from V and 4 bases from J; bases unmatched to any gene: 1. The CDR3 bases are TGTGCCAGCAGCCAAGTGACAGGGGGAAACACCATATATTTT. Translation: CASSQVTGGNTIYF. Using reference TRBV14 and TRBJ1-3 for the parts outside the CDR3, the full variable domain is EAGVTQFPSHSVIEKGQTVTLRCDPISGHDNLYWYRRVMGKEIKFLLHFVKESKQDESGMPNNRFLAERTGGTYSTLKVQPAELEDSGVYFCASSQVTGGNTIYFGEGSWLTVV.

The CDR3 nucleotides read TGTGCCATCAGTGAGTCGGACTCAGAGTACAATGAGCAGTTCTTC. Residues: CAISESDSEYNEQFF. The V call is TRBV10-3, the J call TRBJ2-1; D might be TRBD2 (5 bases). Germline lookup yields CDR1 ENHRY and CDR2 SYGVKD. CDR3 length equals 15 residues. Trimming stripped 0 bases from V and 4 bases from J, with 10 bases between.

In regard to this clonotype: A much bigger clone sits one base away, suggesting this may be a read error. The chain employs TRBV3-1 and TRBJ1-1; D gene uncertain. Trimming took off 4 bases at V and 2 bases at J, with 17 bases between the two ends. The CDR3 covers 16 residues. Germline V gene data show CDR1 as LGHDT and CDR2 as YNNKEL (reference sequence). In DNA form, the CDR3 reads TGTGCCAGCAGCCCTCGATTATGGCTGGTCAACACTGAAGCTTTCTTT. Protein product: CASSPRLWLVNTEAFF.

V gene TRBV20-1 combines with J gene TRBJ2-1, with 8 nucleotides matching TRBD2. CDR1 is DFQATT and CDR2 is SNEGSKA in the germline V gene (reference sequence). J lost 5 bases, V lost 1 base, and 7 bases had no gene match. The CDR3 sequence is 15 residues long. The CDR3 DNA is TGCAGTGCTAGAGTTCCGACTAGCGCCGACAATGAGCAGTTCTTC. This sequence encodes CSARVPTSADNEQFF.

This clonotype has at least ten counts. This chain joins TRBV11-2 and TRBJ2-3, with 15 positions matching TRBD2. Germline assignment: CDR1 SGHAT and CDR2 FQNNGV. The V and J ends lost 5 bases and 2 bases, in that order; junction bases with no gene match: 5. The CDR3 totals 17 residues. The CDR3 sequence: CASSPGLAGGLTDTQYF. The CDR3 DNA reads TGTGCCAGCAGCCCGGGACTAGCGGGAGGTCTCACAGATACGCAGTATTTT.

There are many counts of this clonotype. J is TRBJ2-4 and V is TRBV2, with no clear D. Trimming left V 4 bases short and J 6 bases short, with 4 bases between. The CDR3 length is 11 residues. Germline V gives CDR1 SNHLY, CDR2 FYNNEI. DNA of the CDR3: TGTGCCAGCAGTGTTCCAAACATTCAGTACTTC. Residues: CASSVPNIQYF.

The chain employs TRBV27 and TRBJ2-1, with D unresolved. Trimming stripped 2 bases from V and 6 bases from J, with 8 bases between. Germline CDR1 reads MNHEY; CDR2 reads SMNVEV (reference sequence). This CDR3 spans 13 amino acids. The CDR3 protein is CASSLLPGNEQFF. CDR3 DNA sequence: TGTGCCAGCAGTTTACTCCCCGGCAATGAGCAGTTCTTC.

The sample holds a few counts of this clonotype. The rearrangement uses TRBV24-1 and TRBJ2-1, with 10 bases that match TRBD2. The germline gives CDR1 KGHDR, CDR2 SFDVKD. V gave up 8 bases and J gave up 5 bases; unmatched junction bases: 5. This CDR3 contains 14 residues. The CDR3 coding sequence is TGTGCCACCATAACTAGCGGGGTAGACAATGAGCAGTTCTTC. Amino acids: CATITSGVDNEQFF.

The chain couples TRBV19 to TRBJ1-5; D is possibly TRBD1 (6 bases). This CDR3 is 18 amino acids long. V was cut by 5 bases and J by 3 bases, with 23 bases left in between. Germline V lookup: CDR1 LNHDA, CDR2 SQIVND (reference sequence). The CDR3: CASSSKTGGNPYNQPQHF. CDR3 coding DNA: TGTGCCAGTAGTTCCAAGACAGGAGGGAATCCATACAATCAGCCCCAGCATTTT.

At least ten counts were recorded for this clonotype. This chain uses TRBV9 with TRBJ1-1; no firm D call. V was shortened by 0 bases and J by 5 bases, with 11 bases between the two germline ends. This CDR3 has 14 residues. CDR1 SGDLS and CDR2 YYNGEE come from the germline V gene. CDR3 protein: CASSVEDGRTEAFF. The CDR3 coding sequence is TGTGCCAGCAGCGTAGAGGACGGGAGGACTGAAGCTTTCTTT.

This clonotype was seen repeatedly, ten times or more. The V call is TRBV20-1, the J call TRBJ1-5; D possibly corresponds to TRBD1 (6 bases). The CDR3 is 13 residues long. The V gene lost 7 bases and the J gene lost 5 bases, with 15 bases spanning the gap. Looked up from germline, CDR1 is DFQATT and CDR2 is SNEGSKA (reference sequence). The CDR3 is CSGGGRIDQPQHF. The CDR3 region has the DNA TGCAGTGGGGGGGGCCGTATCGATCAGCCCCAGCATTTT.

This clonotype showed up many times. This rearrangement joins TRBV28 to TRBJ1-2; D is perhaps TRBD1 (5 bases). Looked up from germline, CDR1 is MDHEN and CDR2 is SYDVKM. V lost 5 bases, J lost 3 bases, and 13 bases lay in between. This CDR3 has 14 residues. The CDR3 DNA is TGTGCCAGCAGTACGCAGGGTACGTACTATGGCTACACCTTC. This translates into CASSTQGTYYGYTF.

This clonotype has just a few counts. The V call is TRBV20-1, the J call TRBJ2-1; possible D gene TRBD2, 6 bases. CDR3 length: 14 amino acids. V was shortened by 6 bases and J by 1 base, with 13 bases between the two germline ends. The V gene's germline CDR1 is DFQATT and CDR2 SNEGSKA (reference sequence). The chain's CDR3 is CSAPTRFSYNEQFF. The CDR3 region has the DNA TGCAGTGCCCCGACTAGATTTTCCTACAATGAGCAGTTCTTC.

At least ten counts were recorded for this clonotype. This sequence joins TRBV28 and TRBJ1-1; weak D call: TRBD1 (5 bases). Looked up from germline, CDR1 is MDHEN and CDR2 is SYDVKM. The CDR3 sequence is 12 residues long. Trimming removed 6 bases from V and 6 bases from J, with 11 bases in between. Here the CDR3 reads CASSHRQSEAFF. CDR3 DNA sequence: TGTGCCAGCAGCCACCGACAGTCTGAAGCTTTCTTT. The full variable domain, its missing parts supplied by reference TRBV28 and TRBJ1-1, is DVKVTQSSRYLVKRTGEKVFLECVQDMDHENMFWYRQDPGLGLRLIYFSYDVKMKEKGDIPEGYSVSREKKERFSLILESASTNQTSMYLCASSHRQSEAFFGQGTRLTVV.

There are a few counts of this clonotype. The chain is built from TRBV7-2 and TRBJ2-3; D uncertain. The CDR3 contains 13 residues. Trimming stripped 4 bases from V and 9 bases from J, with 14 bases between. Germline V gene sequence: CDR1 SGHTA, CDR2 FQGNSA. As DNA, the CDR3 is TGTGCCAGCAGCTCACGGACCCTGGGGACGCAGTATTTT. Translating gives CASSSRTLGTQYF.

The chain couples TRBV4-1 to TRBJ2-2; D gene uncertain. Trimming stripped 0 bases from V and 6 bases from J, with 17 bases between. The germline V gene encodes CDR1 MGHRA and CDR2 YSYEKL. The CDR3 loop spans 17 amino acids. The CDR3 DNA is TGCGCCAGCAGCCAAGAAGCGTGGGGTCGAGGTCCCGGGGAGCTGTTTTTT. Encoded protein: CASSQEAWGRGPGELFF.

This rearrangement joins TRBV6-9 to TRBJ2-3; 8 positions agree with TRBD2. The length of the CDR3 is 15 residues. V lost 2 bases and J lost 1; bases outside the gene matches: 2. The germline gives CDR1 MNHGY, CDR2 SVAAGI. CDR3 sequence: CASSYAGGRTDTQYF. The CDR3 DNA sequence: TGTGCCAGCAGTTATGCGGGAGGACGCACAGATACGCAGTATTTT.

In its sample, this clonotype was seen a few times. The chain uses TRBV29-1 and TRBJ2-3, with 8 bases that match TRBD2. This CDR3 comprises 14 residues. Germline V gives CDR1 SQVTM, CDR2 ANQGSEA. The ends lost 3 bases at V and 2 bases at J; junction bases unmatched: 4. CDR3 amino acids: CSVEERESTDTQYF. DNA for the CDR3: TGCAGCGTTGAGGAGCGGGAGTCCACAGATACGCAGTATTTT.

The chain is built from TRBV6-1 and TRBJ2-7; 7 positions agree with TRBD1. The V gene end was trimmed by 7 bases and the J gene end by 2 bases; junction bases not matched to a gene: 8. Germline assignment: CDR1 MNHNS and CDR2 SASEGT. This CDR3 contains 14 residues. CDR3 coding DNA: TGTGCCAGCACTCCAGGGGGTCCCCCCTACGAGCAGTACTTC. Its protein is CASTPGGPPYEQYF.

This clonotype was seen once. The CDR3 bases are TGCAGTGCTAGGAGTGCAGGCGTTTCGTCCGGGGAGCTGTTTTTT. Translation gives CSARSAGVSSGELFF. J is TRBJ2-2 and V is TRBV20-1; D gene ambiguous. This CDR3 contains 15 residues. CDR1 is DFQATT, CDR2 SNEGSKA, per germline (reference sequence). The V and J ends lost 3 bases and 6 bases respectively, with 17 bases between them.

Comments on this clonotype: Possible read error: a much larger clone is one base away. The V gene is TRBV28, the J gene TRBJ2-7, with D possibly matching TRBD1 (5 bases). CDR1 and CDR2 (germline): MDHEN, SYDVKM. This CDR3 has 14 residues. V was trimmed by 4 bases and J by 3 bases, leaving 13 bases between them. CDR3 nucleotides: TGTGCCAGCAGTTCACTTCGACAGAACTACGAGCAGTACTTC. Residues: CASSSLRQNYEQYF.

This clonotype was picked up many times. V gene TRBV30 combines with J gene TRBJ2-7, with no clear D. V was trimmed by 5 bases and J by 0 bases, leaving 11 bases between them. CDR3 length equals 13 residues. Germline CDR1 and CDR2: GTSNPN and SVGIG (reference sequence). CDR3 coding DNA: TGTGCCTGGGAGACTGGCGTCTCCTACGAGCAGTACTTC. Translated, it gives CAWETGVSYEQYF. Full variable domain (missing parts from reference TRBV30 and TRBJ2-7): SQTIHQWPATLVQPVGSPLSLECTVEGTSNPNLYWYRQAAGRGLQLLFYSVGIGQISSEVPQNLSASRPQDRQFILSSKKLLLSDSGFYLCAWETGVSYEQYFGPGTRLTVT.

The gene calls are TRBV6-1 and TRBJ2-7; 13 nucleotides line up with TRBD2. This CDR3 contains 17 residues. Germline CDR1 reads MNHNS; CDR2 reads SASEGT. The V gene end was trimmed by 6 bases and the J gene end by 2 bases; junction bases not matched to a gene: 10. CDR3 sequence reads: CASSAPGLAGKTYEQYF. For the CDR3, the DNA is TGTGCCAGCAGCGCCCCGGGACTAGCGGGAAAAACCTACGAGCAGTACTTC.

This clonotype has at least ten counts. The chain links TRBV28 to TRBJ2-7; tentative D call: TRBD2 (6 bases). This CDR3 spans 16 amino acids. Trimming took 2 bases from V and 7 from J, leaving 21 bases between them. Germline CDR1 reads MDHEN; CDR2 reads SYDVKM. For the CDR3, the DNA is TGTGCCAGCAGTTTAATAGGTAGCTCAGAGGAGGGGGAGCAGTACTTC. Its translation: CASSLIGSSEEGEQYF.

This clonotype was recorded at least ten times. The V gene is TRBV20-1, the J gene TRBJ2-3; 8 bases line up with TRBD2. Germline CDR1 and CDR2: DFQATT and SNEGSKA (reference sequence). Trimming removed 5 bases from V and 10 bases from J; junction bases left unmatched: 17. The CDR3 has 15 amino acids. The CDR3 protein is CSAVPSGPGPGSQYF. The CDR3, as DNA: TGCAGTGCTGTCCCTAGCGGGCCGGGCCCTGGATCGCAGTATTTT.

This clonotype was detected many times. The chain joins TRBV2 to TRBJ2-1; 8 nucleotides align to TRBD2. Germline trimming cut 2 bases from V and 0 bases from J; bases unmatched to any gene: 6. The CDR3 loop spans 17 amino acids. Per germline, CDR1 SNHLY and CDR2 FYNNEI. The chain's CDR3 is CASSESLAGSSYNEQFF. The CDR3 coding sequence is TGTGCCAGCAGTGAAAGCCTAGCGGGCAGCTCCTACAATGAGCAGTTCTTC.